Presented here are 22 T cell receptor beta chains from one specimen sequenced in a study of blood T cell repertoires in COVID-19. Libraries were prepared by immunoSEQ multiplex PCR; TCRdb keeps only in-frame clonotypes and omits some of them. In the table there are about 250,000 clones, 80% to 90% of which are singletons. The sample comprised peripheral blood. These receptors were collected from an elderly man with acute or convalescent COVID-19.

The rearrangement uses TRBV21-1 and TRBJ2-3; no DNA check was done on the table's D call, TRBD1. TRBV21-1 is a listed pseudogene. The CDR3 is 15 amino acids. CDR3 protein: CASSSPGAGVSTQYF. CDR3 DNA: TGTGCCAGCAGCTCCCCTGGGGCAGGGGTAAGTACGCAGTATTTT.

The V gene is TRBV28, the J gene TRBJ1-2; D is ambiguous. The length of the CDR3 is 14 residues. The ends were cut back, 0 bases at V and 4 bases at J, with 9 bases in the middle. Germline-derived CDR1 and CDR2 are MDHEN and SYDVKM. CDR3 sequence: CASSLWGPSYGYTF. The CDR3 DNA follows: TGTGCCAGCAGTTTATGGGGCCCAAGCTATGGCTACACCTTC.

The table lists this clone with a few counts. Other nucleotide sequences in the sample specify the same CDR3. The chain carries TRBV7-2 and TRBJ2-7; 12 bases are shared with TRBD2. V lost 5 bases and J lost 2; bases outside the gene matches: 1. Germline V lookup: CDR1 SGHTA, CDR2 FQGNSA. The CDR3 length is 14 residues. CDR3 DNA: TGTGCCAGCAGCCGGACTAGCGGGACCTACGAGCAGTACTTC. Its translation is CASSRTSGTYEQYF. Full variable domain (remainder filled in from reference TRBV7-2 and TRBJ2-7): GAGVSQSPSNKVTEKGKDVELRCDPISGHTALYWYRQSLGQGLEFLIYFQGNSAPDKSGLPSDRFSAERTGGSVSTLTIQRTQQEDSAVYLCASSRTSGTYEQYFGPGTRLTVT.

This clone was seen only once. This rearrangement joins TRBV7-2 to TRBJ2-1; 7 nucleotides match TRBD1. With V trimmed by 5 bases and J by 5 bases, 3 bases remained unmatched. Germline lookup yields CDR1 SGHTA and CDR2 FQGNSA. The CDR3 spans 13 residues. The CDR3 DNA is TGTGCCAGCAGCCAAGACAGGGACAATGAGCAGTTCTTC. Amino acid sequence: CASSQDRDNEQFF.

The genes are TRBV18 and TRBJ2-7, with 13 bases fitting TRBD2. V lost 6 bases to trimming and J lost 0 bases; unmatched junction nucleotides: 2. The CDR3 runs to 15 residues. Germline V lookup: CDR1 KGHSH, CDR2 LQKENI. The DNA for the CDR3 is TGTGCCAGCTCGCGGACTAGCGGGAGCTCCTACGAGCAGTACTTC. Its translation is CASSRTSGSSYEQYF. The entire variable domain, with the rest obtained from reference TRBV18 and TRBJ2-7, is as follows: NAGVMQNPRHLVRRRGQEARLRCSPMKGHSHVYWYRQLPEEGLKFMVYLQKENIIDESGMPKERFSAEFPKEGPSILRIQQVVRGDSAAYFCASSRTSGSSYEQYFGPGTRLTVT.

This chain joins TRBV5-1 and TRBJ1-4; 7 bases are shared with TRBD1. Germline CDR1 is SGHRS and CDR2 is YFSETQ. CDR3 length: 16 amino acids. V lost 1 base and J lost 1; bases outside the gene matches: 4. CDR3 amino acids: CASSLTGEVTNEKLFF. In DNA, the CDR3 is TGCGCCAGCAGCTTGACAGGGGAGGTAACTAATGAAAAACTGTTTTTT.

The rearrangement joins TRBV19 to TRBJ2-2; 7 nucleotides agree with TRBD1. V trimming: 7 bases; J trimming: 2 bases; junction bases outside the gene matches: 4. The CDR3 is 14 amino acids. CDR1 LNHDA and CDR2 SQIVND come from the germline V gene (reference sequence). The CDR3 DNA reads TGTGCCAGTATTCGGACAGGAAACACCGGGGAGCTGTTTTTT. Translating gives CASIRTGNTGELFF.

This CDR3 is CASSQGQGIRPQHF. The DNA of the CDR3 is TGTGCCAGCAGCCAAGGACAGGGAATTCGGCCCCAGCATTTT. The chain is built from TRBV3-1 (or the pseudogene TRBV3-2) and TRBJ1-5; 7 nucleotides match TRBD1. This CDR3 is 14 amino acids long. Trimming cost V 1 base and J 9 bases; bases outside gene matches: 6. Germline V lookup: CDR1 LGHDT, CDR2 YNNKEL (reference sequence).

The chain has TRBV18 and TRBJ1-5; TRBD1 might be the D (5 bases). The CDR3 extends over 15 amino acids. Germline V gene lookup returns CDR1 KGHSH and CDR2 LQKENI. Trimming shortened V by 2 bases and J by 5 bases, and 13 bases separated the two germline ends. The CDR3 sequence: CASSPVRAGHQPQHF. The CDR3 DNA reads TGTGCCAGCTCACCAGTCAGGGCTGGCCATCAGCCCCAGCATTTT.

This rearrangement joins TRBV11-1 to TRBJ2-3, with D possibly being TRBD2 (5 bases). This CDR3 region has 15 residues. Germline-derived CDR1 and CDR2 are SGHAT and FQDESV (reference sequence). Trimming cost V 2 bases and J 1 base, with 10 bases left between them. CDR3 sequence: CASSLRGDRTDTQYF. The CDR3 DNA reads as TGTGCCAGCAGCTTACGGGGAGATCGCACAGATACGCAGTATTTT.

This sequence joins TRBV24-1 and TRBJ2-3, with TRBD2 matching 8 bases. J lost 4 bases, V lost 5 bases, and 7 bases had no gene match. The CDR3 contains 15 residues. Germline CDR1 reads KGHDR; CDR2 reads SFDVKD. CDR3 nucleotide sequence: TGTGCCACCAGTGCGGGGGGGGAGGTCGCAGATACGCAGTATTTT. Protein sequence: CATSAGGEVADTQYF.

The rearrangement joins TRBV7-9 to TRBJ2-7; tentatively, D is TRBD1 (6 bases). V was pared by 8 bases and J by 8 bases, with 19 bases between. Germline V gene lookup returns CDR1 SEHNR and CDR2 FQNEAQ (reference sequence). The CDR3 has 13 residues. This chain's CDR3 is CASEDRTQAQQYF. As DNA, the CDR3 is TGTGCCAGCGAAGACAGGACGCAGGCTCAGCAGTACTTC.

This sequence joins TRBV6-5 and TRBJ2-3; 8 positions match TRBD1. The CDR3 has 16 amino acids. The V gene end was trimmed by 3 bases and the J gene end by 5 bases; junction bases not matched to a gene: 10. The germline gives CDR1 MNHEY, CDR2 SVGAGI. The CDR3 DNA reads TGTGCCAGCAGTTATACTGGCAGGGGGCTTGGAGATACGCAGTATTTT. Translated: CASSYTGRGLGDTQYF.

This clone came up once. This sequence joins TRBV10-3 and TRBJ2-4, with 12 positions matching TRBD1. This CDR3 has 17 residues. V trimming: 4 bases; J trimming: 4 bases; junction bases outside the gene matches: 8. Germline loops: CDR1 ENHRY, CDR2 SYGVKD. CDR3 nucleotide sequence: TGTGCCATCAGTGCAGGGACAGGGGGCAGGGGTAAAAACATTCAGTACTTC. Protein product: CAISAGTGGRGKNIQYF.

The chain employs TRBV5-1 and TRBJ1-3; weak D call: TRBD1 (6 bases). Germline V gene lookup returns CDR1 SGHRS and CDR2 YFSETQ. V was cut by 4 bases and J by 3 bases, with 11 bases left in between. This CDR3 is 14 amino acids long. CDR3 protein: CASSQTGSGNTIYF. The CDR3 region has the DNA TGCGCCAGCAGCCAAACAGGGAGTGGAAACACCATATATTTT.

The chain has TRBV15 and TRBJ2-7; tentatively, D is TRBD2 (5 bases). Germline assignment: CDR1 LNHNV and CDR2 YYDKDF (reference sequence). V was cut by 3 bases and J by 7 bases, with 25 bases left in between. CDR3 length equals 17 residues. CDR3 sequence reads: CATSSILPNRGSREQYF. As DNA, the CDR3 is TGTGCCACCAGCAGTATCCTGCCTAATCGAGGGTCGAGAGAGCAGTACTTC. Combining the CDR3 with reference TRBV15 and TRBJ2-7 gives the whole variable domain DAMVIQNPRYQVTQFGKPVTLSCSQTLNHNVMYWYQQKSSQAPKLLFHYYDKDFNNEADTPDNFQSRRPNTSFCFLDIRSPGLGDTAMYLCATSSILPNRGSREQYFGPGTRLTVT.

The gene calls are TRBV19 and TRBJ1-5; TRBD1 matches at 10 bases. Germline CDR1 reads LNHDA; CDR2 reads SQIVND (reference sequence). The CDR3 is 15 residues long. The J segment lost 5 bases and the V segment lost 4 bases, leaving 5 bases of the junction unmatched. CDR3 sequence: CASSRDDRGHQPQHF. In DNA form, the CDR3 reads TGTGCCAGTAGTAGGGACGACAGGGGGCATCAGCCCCAGCATTTT.

The J gene is TRBJ2-2, the V gene TRBV19, with 11 bases fitting TRBD2. The CDR3 length is 13 residues. Germline V gene lookup returns CDR1 LNHDA and CDR2 SQIVND (reference sequence). The J segment lost 11 bases and the V segment lost 7 bases, leaving 6 bases of the junction unmatched. The CDR3: CASKGLAEPELFF. In nucleotides, the CDR3 is TGTGCCAGTAAGGGACTAGCGGAGCCCGAGCTGTTTTTT.

The rearrangement links TRBV19 to TRBJ1-1; possibly TRBD1 for D (6 bases). The CDR3 is 14 residues long. Trimming removed 6 bases at V and 1 base at J, with 12 bases between. CDR1 is LNHDA, CDR2 SQIVND, per germline (reference sequence). CDR3 in amino acids: CASRAVGANTEAFF. The CDR3, as DNA: TGTGCCAGTAGGGCGGTGGGGGCGAACACTGAAGCTTTCTTT.

V gene TRBV28 combines with J gene TRBJ2-1; 7 nucleotides align to TRBD2. From germline, CDR1 is MDHEN and CDR2 SYDVKM. V gave up 6 bases and J gave up 7 bases; unmatched junction bases: 12. This CDR3 comprises 15 residues. The CDR3 bases are TGTGCCAGCAGATTTTCAGGGCGGGAGAATAATGAGCAGTTCTTC. The encoded protein is CASRFSGRENNEQFF.

This chain joins TRBV5-1 and TRBJ2-1; TRBD1 agrees at 8 bases. The CDR3 contains 16 residues. Germline CDR1 SGHRS, CDR2 YFSETQ. J was trimmed by 8 bases and V by 0 bases; bases with no gene match: 10. As DNA, the CDR3 is TGCGCCAGCAGCTTGGAGGGCAGGGGGCAAGTCGATGAGCAGTTCTTC. Protein sequence: CASSLEGRGQVDEQFF.

This rearrangement joins TRBV2 to TRBJ1-5; possible D gene TRBD1, 6 bases. The V and J ends lost 6 bases and 0 bases respectively, with 6 bases between them. The CDR3 spans 13 residues. Germline V lookup: CDR1 SNHLY, CDR2 FYNNEI. CDR3 amino acids: CASRGASNQPQHF. In DNA, the CDR3 is TGTGCCAGCAGGGGGGCTAGCAATCAGCCCCAGCATTTT.